This T cell receptor (beta chain) stems from a study of shared clonotypes between healthy human individuals. Study background: CD4 naive and CD4 memory each took three plates per donor, while CD8 naive took two and CD8 memory one.

Details on this clone: Its target is not known.

Recent vaccinations or acute infections were absent in the healthy HIV-negative adult donors. CDR1 is MNHNS, CDR2 SASEGT, per germline. The CDR3 spans 13 residues. The V and J ends lost 6 bases and 3 bases respectively, with 9 bases between them. The assay was immunoSEQ multiplex PCR, and TCRdb's table has in-frame clones only and misses some. The table has some 2,000,000 clones, 90% to 96% seen once. Findings and caveats of the study: Few donors limited the genetic and exposure-history diversity represented. Among the subsets, naive ones generally showed larger estimated richness than memory ones.

The chain has TRBV6-1 and TRBJ1-5; no reliable D call. The sample taken for sequencing was naive CD4+ T cells sorted from blood. Subset indicated: CD45RA+ positively selected. This clonotype was sampled from a man aged 18 to 29 in good health. The CDR3 sequence is CASSHEINQPQHF. For the CDR3, the DNA is TGTGCCAGCAGCCATGAGATCAATCAGCCCCAGCATTTT.